The 30 T cell receptor beta chains presented below share a single source sample, sequenced in a study of graft-versus-host responses after intestinal transplantation. Their antigen targets remain unknown. Using immunoSEQ multiplex PCR, the repertoire was profiled, and TCRdb retains in-frame clones only, with some absent. The sample contains roughly 50,000 clones, around nine tenths of which appear only once. The specimen was unstimulated CD4+ T cells sorted from spleen or lymph node cells, collected before transplant. The receptors stem from a human donor who was the organ donor for an intestinal transplant.

The chain carries TRBV12-1 and TRBJ2-5; the D call TRBD2 from the table was never checked on the DNA. TRBV12-1 is an annotated pseudogene. The CDR3 has 13 residues. CDR3 sequence: CASSREYQETQYF. The DNA of the CDR3 is TGTGCCAGCAGTAGGGAGTACCAAGAGACCCAGTACTTC.

This chain joins TRBV28 and TRBJ2-2; TRBD1 agrees at 8 bases. CDR3 length equals 16 residues. V trimming: 6 bases; J trimming: 4 bases; junction bases outside the gene matches: 10. CDR1 and CDR2 (germline): MDHEN, SYDVKM. The CDR3 loop reads CASRRGTGAVTGELFF. The CDR3 DNA follows: TGTGCCAGCAGACGTGGGACAGGTGCTGTCACCGGGGAGCTGTTTTTT.

This clone was seen a few times. V and J are TRBV6-1 and TRBJ1-2; the D gene is possibly TRBD1 (5 bases). This CDR3 comprises 13 residues. The germline V and J ends were trimmed by 8 bases and 3 bases, with 13 bases remaining between them. Germline CDR1 and CDR2: MNHNS and SASEGT. CDR3 in DNA: TGTGCCAGCTGGGGTTGGGGACACTATGGCTACACCTTC. Residues: CASWGWGHYGYTF.

The chain is built from TRBV10-3 and TRBJ2-2, with 8 bases identical to TRBD2. Germline V gene sequence: CDR1 ENHRY, CDR2 SYGVKD. CDR3 size: 16 residues. V was clipped by 6 bases and J by 1 base; unmatched bases: 7. The DNA of the CDR3 is TGTGCCATCAGCACCCTAGCGGGTGGGAACACCGGGGAGCTGTTTTTT. Amino acid sequence: CAISTLAGGNTGELFF.

The CDR3 DNA follows: TGTGCCAGCAGCACCTATGGGAGGCTAGCGGGACGCACAGATACGCAGTATTTT. Translation: CASSTYGRLAGRTDTQYF. V gene TRBV9 combines with J gene TRBJ2-3; 9 bases are shared with TRBD2. CDR3 length: 18 residues. Germline-derived CDR1 and CDR2 are SGDLS and YYNGEE. J gave up 1 base and V 4 bases, and 13 bases lay outside the gene matches.

The CDR3 is CASSLGDRGDRNQPQHF. Here the CDR3 DNA reads TGTGCCAGCAGCTTAGGGGACAGGGGTGATAGGAATCAGCCCCAGCATTTT. The J gene is TRBJ1-5, the V gene TRBV7-2; 10 bases fit TRBD1. Germline V gene lookup returns CDR1 SGHTA and CDR2 FQGNSA. The junction had 7 bases not matched to a gene; V was cut back by 1 base and J by 4 bases. The CDR3 extends over 17 amino acids.

The rearrangement links TRBV15 to TRBJ1-5; no reliable D call. CDR3 length equals 14 residues. CDR1 LNHNV and CDR2 YYDKDF come from the germline V gene (reference sequence). V was pared by 9 bases and J by 0 bases, with 12 bases between. The CDR3 region is CATTTDYSNQPQHF. In DNA form, the CDR3 reads TGTGCCACAACGACGGATTATAGCAATCAGCCCCAGCATTTT. Full variable domain (outside the CDR3, taken from reference TRBV15 and TRBJ1-5): DAMVIQNPRYQVTQFGKPVTLSCSQTLNHNVMYWYQQKSSQAPKLLFHYYDKDFNNEADTPDNFQSRRPNTSFCFLDIRSPGLGDTAMYLCATTTDYSNQPQHFGDGTRLSIL.

This chain links TRBV28 with TRBJ2-1; 16 bases match TRBD2. The germline V gene has CDR1 MDHEN and CDR2 SYDVKM. The CDR3 length is 18 residues. J lost 7 bases, V lost 4 bases, and 10 bases had no gene match. CDR3 in amino acids: CASSSPGLAGGLRNEQFF. In DNA form, the CDR3 reads TGTGCCAGCAGTTCTCCGGGACTAGCGGGAGGGCTTAGAAATGAGCAGTTCTTC.

This clone was seen once. V and J are TRBV10-3 and TRBJ2-1, with a weak D call TRBD2 (6 bases). Germline assignment: CDR1 ENHRY and CDR2 SYGVKD. The CDR3 length is 13 residues. V lost 8 bases, J lost 1 base, and 9 bases lay in between. The CDR3 coding sequence is TGTGCCATCGGAGGGCCTTCCTACAATGAGCAGTTCTTC. Amino acids: CAIGGPSYNEQFF.

The chain has TRBV7-2 and TRBJ2-5, with 7 bases identical to TRBD1. V dropped 5 bases and J dropped 3; count of bases not matched to a gene: 3. CDR1 and CDR2 (germline): SGHTA, FQGNSA. The CDR3 has 13 residues. The CDR3 DNA follows: TGTGCCAGCAGCGGCGACAGGGAAGAGACCCAGTACTTC. Translated, it gives CASSGDREETQYF.

This clone has only one observation. V is TRBV7-9 and J is TRBJ2-1; 11 nucleotides align to TRBD2. In germline, CDR1 is SEHNR, CDR2 FQNEAQ (reference sequence). The CDR3 runs to 19 residues. V lost 6 bases to trimming and J lost 8 bases; unmatched junction nucleotides: 21. The CDR3 DNA follows: TGTGCCAGCAGATCCAGGGGGCCGGTAGCGGGAGGGCCGGGGTATGAGCAGTTCTTC. Residues: CASRSRGPVAGGPGYEQFF. The whole variable domain, remainder taken from reference TRBV7-9 and TRBJ2-1, is DTGVSQNPRHKITKRGQNVTFRCDPISEHNRLYWYRQTLGQGPEFLTYFQNEAQLEKSRLLSDRFSAERPKGSFSTLEIQRTEQGDSAMYLCASRSRGPVAGGPGYEQFFGPGTRLTVL.

The chain has TRBV30 and TRBJ1-2; 7 positions match TRBD1. V was pared by 2 bases and J by 8 bases, with 2 bases of the junction left unmatched. The germline V gene encodes CDR1 GTSNPN and CDR2 SVGIG (reference sequence). The CDR3 loop spans 11 amino acids. The CDR3: CAWSTGVGYTF. DNA of the CDR3: TGTGCCTGGAGTACAGGGGTGGGCTACACCTTC.

This rearrangement joins TRBV7-2 to TRBJ2-7, with 8 bases that match TRBD2. This CDR3 spans 15 amino acids. With 3 bases clipped from V and 2 bases from J, the junction kept 6 bases outside the gene matches. Germline values: CDR1 SGHTA, CDR2 FQGNSA. The CDR3 loop is CASSFYGRAPYEQYF. Written as DNA, the CDR3 is TGTGCCAGCAGCTTTTACGGGAGGGCACCCTACGAGCAGTACTTC.

The chain employs TRBV27 and TRBJ1-6; TRBD1 matches 11 bases. The CDR3 has 16 residues. CDR1 is MNHEY, CDR2 SMNVEV, per germline (reference sequence). V lost 5 bases to trimming and J lost 8 bases; unmatched junction nucleotides: 8. The CDR3 nucleotides are TGTGCCAGCAGTCCGCTGGACAGGGGGCATCATTCACCCCTCCACTTT. Residues: CASSPLDRGHHSPLHF.

This chain joins TRBV5-1 and TRBJ2-7; D possibly matches TRBD1 or TRBD2 (7 bases each). Germline loops: CDR1 SGHRS, CDR2 YFSETQ. The CDR3 is 15 residues long. Trimming cost V 4 bases and J 4 bases, with 18 bases left between them. For the CDR3, the DNA is TGCGCCAGCAGCCCCGCGCCAGGGGGGGGGTACGAGCAGTACTTC. Amino acids: CASSPAPGGGYEQYF.

This clone is a singleton in its sample. V is TRBV28 and J is TRBJ1-2; D not certain. The CDR3 has 11 residues. V lost 5 bases to trimming and J lost 0 bases, with 1 base between them. Per the germline V gene, CDR1 is MDHEN and CDR2 is SYDVKM. CDR3 loop: CASSTNYGYTF. The CDR3 coding sequence is TGTGCCAGCAGTACTAACTATGGCTACACCTTC.

J is TRBJ2-5 and V is TRBV20-1; D not resolved. In germline, CDR1 is DFQATT, CDR2 SNEGSKA (reference sequence). The CDR3 has 9 residues. The CDR3 DNA follows: TGCAGCGCAGCTGAGACCCAGTACTTC. Protein sequence: CSAAETQYF.

The chain recombines TRBV5-5 with TRBJ2-7, with TRBD2 matching 11 bases. The length of the CDR3 is 15 residues. After removal of 4 bases from V and 3 bases from J, the junction contained 6 bases not matched to a gene. Germline values: CDR1 SGHKS, CDR2 YYEKEE (reference sequence). The CDR3 loop reads CASSAGTSGFYEQYF. DNA of the CDR3: TGTGCCAGCAGCGCTGGGACTAGCGGATTCTACGAGCAGTACTTC. The whole variable domain, filled in from reference TRBV5-5 and TRBJ2-7, reads DAGVTQSPTHLIKTRGQQVTLRCSPISGHKSVSWYQQVLGQGPQFIFQYYEKEERGRGNFPDRFSARQFPNYSSELNVNALLLGDSALYLCASSAGTSGFYEQYFGPGTRLTVT.

The chain links TRBV5-6 to TRBJ2-7; 11 nucleotides agree with TRBD1. The junction had 9 bases not matched to a gene; V was cut back by 4 bases and J by 6 bases. Germline V CDR1 and CDR2: SGHDT, YYEEEE. The CDR3 totals 15 residues. In nucleotides, the CDR3 is TGTGCCAGCAGCCCACGGACAGGGGGCTGGGTCGAGCAGTACTTC. It translates to CASSPRTGGWVEQYF.

The chain is built from TRBV27 and TRBJ1-2; a weak D match, TRBD1 (6 bases). Germline CDR1 MNHEY, CDR2 SMNVEV (reference sequence). V lost 6 bases, J lost 5 bases, and 16 bases lay in between. CDR3 length equals 14 residues. DNA for the CDR3: TGTGCCAGCAGCCTAAAGGGGGAAAGATATGGCTACACCTTC. Translated, it gives CASSLKGERYGYTF.

This clone was found once. At one boundary the junction diverges from the germline segment, which might be a read error. V and J are TRBV20-1 and TRBJ1-5; D remains ambiguous. The germline CDR1 and CDR2 sequences are DFQATT and SNEGSKA (reference sequence). The CDR3 loop spans 10 amino acids. The CDR3 is CSASHQPQHF. Written as DNA, the CDR3 is TGCAGTGCTAGCCATCAGCCCCAGCATTTT.

The chain employs TRBV7-2 and TRBJ1-3; TRBD1 matches at 8 bases. The CDR3 runs 14 residues. With V trimmed by 3 bases and J by 3 bases, 1 base remained unmatched. CDR1 is SGHTA, CDR2 FQGNSA, per germline. The CDR3 protein is CASSFTGGGNTIYF. In nucleotides, the CDR3 is TGTGCCAGCAGCTTTACAGGGGGTGGAAACACCATATATTTT. Together with reference TRBV7-2 and TRBJ1-3, the CDR3 gives the full variable domain: GAGVSQSPSNKVTEKGKDVELRCDPISGHTALYWYRQSLGQGLEFLIYFQGNSAPDKSGLPSDRFSAERTGGSVSTLTIQRTQQEDSAVYLCASSFTGGGNTIYFGEGSWLTVV.

The J gene is TRBJ2-7, the V gene TRBV28; the D gene is possibly TRBD1 (5 bases). The CDR3 is 11 amino acids. With 2 bases removed from V and 6 bases from J, the gap between germline ends came to 5 bases. Germline V gene sequence: CDR1 MDHEN, CDR2 SYDVKM. The CDR3 reads CASSLQGEQYF. The CDR3 coding sequence is TGTGCCAGCAGTTTACAGGGCGAGCAGTACTTC.

A remark on this clone: One end of the junction fails to match germline, which may point to a read error. The chain joins TRBV11-3 to TRBJ2-7; no reliable D call. CDR1 is SGHNT, CDR2 YENEEA, per germline. CDR3 length: 10 residues. CDR3 sequence: CASSLDQVDF. Here the CDR3 DNA reads TGTGCCAGCAGCTTAGATCAGGTAGACTTC.

Here the CDR3 reads CASSFVAGGIYEQYF. The CDR3 nucleotides read TGCGCCAGCAGCTTTGTGGCGGGAGGGATTTACGAGCAGTACTTC. This chain links TRBV5-1 with TRBJ2-7; 9 bases align to TRBD2. CDR3 size: 15 residues. Germline CDR1 reads SGHRS; CDR2 reads YFSETQ. Trimming removed 2 bases from V and 4 bases from J; junction bases left unmatched: 7. The full variable domain, in which reference TRBV5-1 and TRBJ2-7 provide the parts outside the CDR3, is KAGVTQTPRYLIKTRGQQVTLSCSPISGHRSVSWYQQTPGQGLQFLFEYFSETQRNKGNFPGRFSGRQFSNSRSEMNVSTLELGDSALYLCASSFVAGGIYEQYFGPGTRLTVT.

V gene TRBV4-1 combines with J gene TRBJ1-5, with D possibly being TRBD1 (6 bases). Trimming took off 1 base at V and 0 bases at J, with 13 bases between the two ends. CDR1 and CDR2 (germline): MGHRA, YSYEKL. CDR3 length: 17 amino acids. CDR3 nucleotide sequence: TGCGCCAGCAGCCAAGTTTACGCAGGGGTTAGCAATCAGCCCCAGCATTTT. This translates into CASSQVYAGVSNQPQHF.

This chain uses TRBV18 with TRBJ1-4; maybe TRBD1 (5 bases). V lost 0 bases and J lost 8, with 13 bases in between. Germline V gene lookup returns CDR1 KGHSH and CDR2 LQKENI. The CDR3 runs to 15 residues. CDR3 region: CASSPPVGVYEKLFF. The CDR3 DNA is TGTGCCAGCTCACCACCGGTAGGGGTGTACGAAAAACTGTTTTTT.

This chain links TRBV29-1 with TRBJ2-3; TRBD2 might be the D (5 bases). CDR1 is SQVTM and CDR2 is ANQGSEA in the germline V gene. The germline V and J ends were trimmed by 3 bases and 5 bases, with 9 bases remaining between them. This CDR3 comprises 12 residues. This chain's CDR3 is CSVDGILDTQYF. CDR3 DNA: TGCAGCGTTGACGGGATACTAGATACGCAGTATTTT.

Regarding this clone: A read error may produce the germline difference seen at one junction end. The V call is TRBV7-3, the J call TRBJ2-7; 7 bases map to TRBD2. The germline gives CDR1 SGHTA, CDR2 FQGTGA. The CDR3 is 15 amino acids. The CDR3 here is CASSLTSADPYEQYF. CDR3 bases: TGTGCCAGCAGCCTAACTAGCGCCGATCCCTACGAGCAGTACTTC. The variable domain in full, with the rest retrieved from reference TRBV7-3 and TRBJ2-7, is GAGVSQTPSNKVTEKGKYVELRCDPISGHTALYWYRQSLGQGPEFLIYFQGTGAADDSGLPNDRFFAVRPEGSVSTLKIQRTERGDSAVYLCASSLTSADPYEQYFGPGTRLTVT.

The chain carries TRBV30 and TRBJ2-1; D unresolved. CDR1 is GTSNPN, CDR2 SVGIG, per germline (reference sequence). The V end lost 0 bases, the J end lost 4 bases, and 10 bases lay between the germline ends. The CDR3 is 14 amino acids. This chain's CDR3 is CAWSVRIDYNEQFF. The DNA for the CDR3 is TGTGCCTGGAGTGTACGGATCGATTACAATGAGCAGTTCTTC.